This TCR beta chain stems from a study of blood T cell repertoires in COVID-19. Across the study: Both acute and convalescent COVID-19 samples were obtained from the United States, Italy and Spain. The cDNA or gDNA used as material had been derived from T cells, B-cell-depleted T cells, or PBMCs.

In the original processing: Estimation of nucleated cell counts relied on the amplification of reference gene primers. TCRdb's copy holds only in-frame clones and misses some; the assay was immunoSEQ multiplex PCR. V and J calls and clone size are as listed in that table; D and trimming were resolved from the DNA. The sample yields some 200,000 clones, more than 65% seen once. Deletions cut 1 base from V and 7 bases from J, with 14 bases between. This CDR3 spans 14 amino acids. Per the germline V gene, CDR1 is SGDLS and CDR2 is YYNGEE. This chain connects TRBV9 to TRBJ1-2, with D perhaps matching TRBD1 (6 bases). What was sequenced was peripheral blood. The clonotype was recovered from a woman in her thirties or forties who had recovered from COVID-19. CDR3 residues: CASSVTGSGGGYTF. CDR3 bases: TGTGCCAGCAGCGTAACAGGGAGTGGAGGTGGCTACACCTTC. The full variable domain, rest sourced from reference TRBV9 and TRBJ1-2, is DSGVTQTPKHLITATGQRVTLRCSPRSGDLSVYWYQQSLDQGLQFLIQYYNGEERAKGNILERFSAQQFPDLHSELNLSSLELGDSALYFCASSVTGSGGGYTFGSGTRLTVV.